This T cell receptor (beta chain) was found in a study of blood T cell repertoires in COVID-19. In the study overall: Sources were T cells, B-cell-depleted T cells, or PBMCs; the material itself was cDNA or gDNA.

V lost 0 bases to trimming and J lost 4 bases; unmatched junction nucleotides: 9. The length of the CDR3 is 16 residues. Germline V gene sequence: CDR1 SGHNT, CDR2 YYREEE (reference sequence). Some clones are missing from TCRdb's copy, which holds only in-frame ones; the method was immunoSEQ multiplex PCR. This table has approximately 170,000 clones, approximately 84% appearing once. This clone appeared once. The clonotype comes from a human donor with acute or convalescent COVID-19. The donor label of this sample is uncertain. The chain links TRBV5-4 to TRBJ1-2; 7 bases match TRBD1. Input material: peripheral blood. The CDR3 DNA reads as TGTGCCAGCAGCTTGGGAGTGACAGGGAACGGCTATGGCTACACCTTC. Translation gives CASSLGVTGNGYGYTF.